The 8 T cell receptor beta chains reported below all come from one sample, sequenced in a study of T cell responses to AZD1222 COVID-19 vaccine. Clones were read by immunoSEQ multiplex PCR, and TCRdb kept only the in-frame ones, dropping some. In the table there are over 75,000 clones, over 75% of which are singletons. The specimen comprised peripheral blood, sampled on day 0 of AZD1222 vaccination. These receptors came from an adult in good health.

This clone was seen a single time. This chain uses TRBV7-9 with TRBJ1-1; TRBD1 matches at 11 bases. The CDR3 is 14 amino acids. Germline V CDR1 and CDR2: SEHNR, FQNEAQ (reference sequence). V dropped 1 base and J dropped 5; count of bases not matched to a gene: 0. The DNA for the CDR3 is TGTGCCAGCAGCTTAGGGGACAGGGGGACTGAAGCTTTCTTT. Residues: CASSLGDRGTEAFF.

CDR3 amino acids: CASSLVRDYRDTGELFF. The CDR3 DNA is TGTGCCAGCAGCCTCGTCCGGGACTACCGGGATACCGGGGAGCTGTTTTTT. The chain uses TRBV11-2 and TRBJ2-2, with 7 bases that match TRBD2. The CDR3 loop spans 17 amino acids. V dropped 5 bases and J dropped 5; count of bases not matched to a gene: 14. Germline V CDR1 and CDR2: SGHAT, FQNNGV.

The gene calls are TRBV5-1 and TRBJ2-5, with unresolved D. Germline V CDR1 and CDR2: SGHRS, YFSETQ. Trimming shortened V by 0 bases and J by 1 base, and 10 bases separated the two germline ends. The CDR3 totals 15 residues. DNA for the CDR3: TGCGCCAGCAGCTTGGCCGGCGGCCTCCAAGAGACCCAGTACTTC. This encodes CASSLAGGLQETQYF.

The rearrangement uses TRBV7-9 and TRBJ1-1; D might be TRBD1 (5 bases). V lost 7 bases, J lost 2 bases, and 8 bases lay in between. This CDR3 region has 12 residues. The germline V gene has CDR1 SEHNR and CDR2 FQNEAQ (reference sequence). CDR3 nucleotides: TGTGCCAGCACGACAGATAACACTGAAGCTTTCTTT. Amino acid sequence: CASTTDNTEAFF.

The gene calls are TRBV2 and TRBJ1-5, with D unresolved. V was shortened by 5 bases and J by 0 bases, with 5 bases between the two germline ends. Germline V CDR1 and CDR2: SNHLY, FYNNEI. The length of the CDR3 is 13 residues. The CDR3 DNA follows: TGTGCCAGCAGTTTGGATAGCAATCAGCCCCAGCATTTT. Translated: CASSLDSNQPQHF.

This chain links TRBV7-2 with TRBJ2-7, with a possible D match to TRBD1 (5 bases). Deletions cut 5 bases from V and 4 bases from J, with 12 bases between. CDR3 size: 13 residues. Germline CDR1 and CDR2: SGHTA and FQGNSA. Here the CDR3 DNA reads TGTGCCAGCAGCCTGAGTCAGGGTTACGAGCAGTACTTC. This translates into CASSLSQGYEQYF.

The chain carries TRBV6-5 and TRBJ1-4, with 8 bases fitting TRBD1. This CDR3 has 14 residues. V was pared by 6 bases and J by 14 bases, with 14 bases of the junction left unmatched. Germline V gives CDR1 MNHEY, CDR2 SVGAGI. CDR3 sequence (DNA): TGTGCCAGCAGACCCGGACAGGGAGGAGTCTTGCTGTTTTTT. Translated: CASRPGQGGVLLFF.

The chain recombines TRBV28 with TRBJ2-7, with TRBD2 matching over 7 bases. From germline, CDR1 is MDHEN and CDR2 SYDVKM. Trimming at V came to 6 bases and at J to 6 bases, leaving 14 bases not matched to a gene. This CDR3 has 15 amino acids. CDR3 sequence reads: CASSRFGGGPVEQYF. The CDR3 bases are TGTGCCAGCAGCCGTTTTGGGGGAGGGCCGGTCGAGCAGTACTTC. The whole variable domain, remainder taken from reference TRBV28 and TRBJ2-7, is DVKVTQSSRYLVKRTGEKVFLECVQDMDHENMFWYRQDPGLGLRLIYFSYDVKMKEKGDIPEGYSVSREKKERFSLILESASTNQTSMYLCASSRFGGGPVEQYFGPGTRLTVT.